This T cell receptor beta chain derives from a study of T cells after yellow fever vaccination (dated by TCRdb to the late 2010s). With regard to the full study: The SMART-Seq v4 Ultra Low Input RNA kit was used to prepare libraries from fractions with low cell numbers. Blood samples were taken at several timepoints before and after primary and secondary immunization, and bulk PBMC replicates and cell subsets were isolated. To follow T-cell clones before and after primary and booster YFV17D yellow fever vaccination, bulk TCR alpha and beta repertoires were sequenced over time. The cohort comprised two healthy male donors, one aged 18 to 30 and one aged 30 to 40 years. Overall results and qualifications from the work: Because abundant contaminating clonotypes from the bulk population could be contained in FACS-sorted repertoires, computational filtering was required. A small share of clonotypes was detected in both CD4 and CD8 compartments, with the overlap likely arising from convergent recombination. After the booster, most of the clones that had expanded following primary vaccination were detected again (just under 97% of CD4 and around nine tenths of CD8), which suggests that memory was broadly maintained. The secondary T-cell response was weaker than the primary response but faster, peaking on day 5 instead of day 15. Because only two donors were included in the study, the extent to which the findings can be generalized is limited.

Instrument used: Illumina NovaSeq 6000. TCR cDNA was made using 5'RACE template switching, a step that added a universal primer site and unique molecular identifiers. cDNA synthesis was primed from both the TCR alpha and TCR beta constant segments. Library amplification involved two PCR steps, and the second step added sample barcodes and sequencing adapters. Sequencing of the libraries was done on either Illumina HiSeq 2500 (2x100 bp) or NovaSeq (2x150 bp). The original methods were these. Reads were demultiplexed and collapsed into UMI consensus sequences with MIGEC, and V(D)J alignment was performed with MiXCR. Clonotypes responding to the vaccine were identified with edgeR on replicate PBMC samples, with the criteria of FDR below 0.01 and a log2 fold change above 5 up to day 15. CD4 or CD8 identity was assigned to each bulk clonotype according to whether the clonotype was present at higher abundance in the sequenced CD4 repertoire or the sequenced CD8 repertoire. Using fastp trimming at Q25 and MiXCR clonotype assembly, TCRdb reanalyzed the public sequencing data and kept in-frame beta chains. Entries are consolidated by CDR3 protein sequence, retaining the most common genes and DNA. These V and J calls are TCRdb output, not the study's own analysis. The sample table holds 150,000 to 200,000 distinct CDR3 sequences, of which around 9% were seen once. About a third of the sample is in the top ten clones.

Via the germline V gene, CDR1 is MNHEY and CDR2 SVGAGI. The junction carries 16 bases between V and J, which are trimmed by 6 bases and 5 bases respectively. The CDR3 holds 14 amino acids from the cysteine to the phenylalanine. The DNA shown is the 42-base CDR3, in frame from base 1. Details on this clonotype: Its antigen has not been determined. No base quality information exists; no much larger clone differs at one position.

In light of the paper, this sample's treatment or condition label describes: live attenuated yellow fever vaccine strain. PBMCs were isolated from peripheral blood using a standard Ficoll-Paque protocol. CD4 and CD8 T-cell fractions were isolated with Dynabeads CD4 and CD8 positive selection kits. TriZol was used to extract RNA from bulk PBMCs, CD4 and CD8 fractions, and dextramer-positive and dextramer-negative fractions. The sample consisted of CD8+ T cells sorted from PBMCs, taken 45 days after the yellow fever booster vaccination. The chain is assembled from TRBV6-5 and TRBJ1-1; TRBD1 is a possible D gene, resting on 5 matching bases. This receptor was identified in a man aged 18 to 29 who received the YFV17D yellow fever vaccine. The DNA is TGTGCCAGCAGCCAAACTCAGGGTTATACTGAAGCTTTCTTT. This sequence encodes CASSQTQGYTEAFF.